The rows below give T cell receptor beta chains drawn from one sample of a study of blood T cell repertoires in COVID-19. Only in-frame clones appear in the TCRdb table, and some are missing; sequencing was by immunoSEQ multiplex PCR. The table shows 70,000 to 85,000 clones, with about four fifths occurring only once. Sequenced: peripheral blood. These receptors were collected from a man older than 75 with acute or convalescent COVID-19. CDR3s include the opening cysteine and the closing phenylalanine or tryptophan. A D gene is named only where the DNA matches it firmly. Size values are once, few and many counts, or a class for expanded clones, and some rows have none.

V gene: TRBV12-5
J gene: TRBJ2-5
D gene: TRBD2
clone size: few
CDR3 DNA: TGTGCTAGTGGCTCTAGCGGGGGGGCCTTAGAGACCCAGTACTTC
CDR3 protein: CASGSSGGALETQYF

V gene: TRBV7-2
J gene: TRBJ1-4
D gene: TRBD1
clone size: .
CDR3 DNA: TGTGCCAGCAGTGCTACAGGGGGCGCCTTTGAAAAACTGTTTTTT
CDR3 protein: CASSATGGAFEKLFF

V gene: TRBV5-6
J gene: TRBJ1-1
D gene: .
clone size: .
CDR3 DNA: TGTGCCAGCAGCTCCGCGGGGCAGGGCGCTGAAGCTTTCTTT
CDR3 protein: CASSSAGQGAEAFF

V gene: TRBV2
J gene: TRBJ1-3
D gene: .
clone size: once
CDR3 DNA: TGTGCCAGCAGTATAGAGGGAGCTGGCTACACCATATATTTT
CDR3 protein: CASSIEGAGYTIYF

V gene: TRBV5-6
J gene: TRBJ1-2
D gene: .
clone size: .
CDR3 DNA: TGTGCCAGCAGCACTAACACCTATGGCTACACCTTC
CDR3 protein: CASSTNTYGYTF

V gene: TRBV7-8
J gene: TRBJ1-5
D gene: .
clone size: .
CDR3 DNA: TGTGCCAGCAGCTTAGCGAGGGGGGGCTCTCATAATCAGCCCCAGCATTTT
CDR3 protein: CASSLARGGSHNQPQHF

V gene: TRBV7-9
J gene: TRBJ2-3
D gene: TRBD2
clone size: .
CDR3 DNA: TGTGCCAGCAGCTTAGACGGGGGGGCCTATAATACGCAGTATTTT
CDR3 protein: CASSLDGGAYNTQYF

V gene: TRBV3-1/TRBV3-2
J gene: TRBJ1-1
D gene: .
clone size: .
CDR3 DNA: TGTGCCAGCAGCCAAGAGGGCAGGGTTGTCACTGAAGCTTTCTTT
CDR3 protein: CASSQEGRVVTEAFF

V gene: TRBV5-1
J gene: TRBJ2-2
D gene: TRBD2
clone size: .
CDR3 DNA: TGCGCCAGCAGCCGCCTAGCGGGGGAGGCGAACACCGGGGAGCTGTTTTTT
CDR3 protein: CASSRLAGEANTGELFF

V gene: TRBV3-1/TRBV3-2
J gene: TRBJ2-2
D gene: .
clone size: once
CDR3 DNA: TGTGCCAGCAGCCAATCGAGAGTCGGGGAGCTGTTTTTT
CDR3 protein: CASSQSRVGELFF

V gene: TRBV4-2
J gene: TRBJ2-3
D gene: TRBD2
clone size: .
CDR3 DNA: TGTGCCAGCAGCCAAGATATTAGTAGCGGGGGGCGCACAGATACGCAGTATTTT
CDR3 protein: CASSQDISSGGRTDTQYF

V gene: TRBV2
J gene: TRBJ2-7
D gene: .
clone size: .
CDR3 DNA: TGTGCCAGCGAAGGGAGCTCCTACGAGCAGTACTTC
CDR3 protein: CASEGSSYEQYF

V gene: TRBV7-2
J gene: TRBJ2-5
D gene: TRBD2
clone size: .
CDR3 DNA: TGTGCCAGCAGCTTGCAGACTAGCGGTCAGTTGGCCCAGTACTTC
CDR3 protein: CASSLQTSGQLAQYF

V gene: TRBV7-8
J gene: TRBJ2-3
D gene: TRBD1
clone size: .
CDR3 DNA: TGTGCCAGCAGCTTCACTGGACAGGGGGCCACAGATACGCAGTATTTT
CDR3 protein: CASSFTGQGATDTQYF

V gene: TRBV7-3
J gene: TRBJ2-1
D gene: TRBD2
clone size: .
CDR3 DNA: TGTGCCAGCAGCCCCGGGACTAGCGGGGCAGAGCAGTTCTTC
CDR3 protein: CASSPGTSGAEQFF

V gene: TRBV7-9
J gene: TRBJ2-3
D gene: TRBD1
clone size: few
CDR3 DNA: TGTGCCAGCAGCTTTCCCCCAGGGGGTAGCGCGAGCACAGATACGCAGTATTTT
CDR3 protein: CASSFPPGGSASTDTQYF